This TCR beta chain is drawn from a study of tissue T cells after allogeneic stem cell transplantation. On the study more broadly: Pathologist review favored tissue samples showing histologically apparent lymphocytes.

V shed 3 bases, J shed 1 base, and the junction held 3 bases outside the gene matches. This CDR3 contains 14 residues. The V gene's germline CDR1 is LGHNA and CDR2 YSLEER. Sequencing used immunoSEQ multiplex PCR; TCRdb keeps in-frame clones, though not all of them. In the table there are nearly 10,000 clones, just over 65% of which are singletons. Sequencing used tissue from the stomach, obtained at autopsy. This receptor was obtained from a male donor at least 60 years old with lung cancer. The rearrangement joins TRBV4-3 to TRBJ2-7, with 7 bases aligning to TRBD1. The CDR3 coding sequence is TGCGCCAGCAGCCACCTGGACAGGTCCTACGAGCAGTACTTC. Amino acids: CASSHLDRSYEQYF.